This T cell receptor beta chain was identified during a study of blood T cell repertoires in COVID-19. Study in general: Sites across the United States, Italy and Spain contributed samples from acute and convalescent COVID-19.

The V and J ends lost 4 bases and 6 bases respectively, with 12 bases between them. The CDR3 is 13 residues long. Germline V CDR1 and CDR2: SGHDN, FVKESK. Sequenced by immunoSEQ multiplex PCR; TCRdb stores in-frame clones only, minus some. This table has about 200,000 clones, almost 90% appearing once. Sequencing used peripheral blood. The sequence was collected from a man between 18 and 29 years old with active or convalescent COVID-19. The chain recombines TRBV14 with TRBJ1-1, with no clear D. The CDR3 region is CASSRDFPAEAFF. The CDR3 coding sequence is TGTGCCAGCAGCCGCGACTTCCCCGCTGAAGCTTTCTTT.